A selection of T cell receptor beta chains follows, all from one sample in a study of blood T cell repertoires in COVID-19. Sequencing was performed with immunoSEQ multiplex PCR; in TCRdb, only in-frame clones are kept and a portion is missing. The sample lists 250,000 or so clones; approximately 88% were seen once. The sequencing input was PBMCs or T cells enriched from blood (not recorded which). The receptors come from a woman aged 40 to 50 who had been exposed to COVID-19. Each CDR3 is given with its conserved first and last residue. A D gene is named only where the DNA matches it firmly. The size entry is marked missing in some rows and otherwise reads once, few, many or a size class.

clone_size: once; v_call: TRBV18; j_call: TRBJ1-3; d_call: NA; cdr3_aa: CASSSTGNSGNTIYF; cdr3_nt: TGTGCCAGCTCATCAACCGGTAACTCTGGAAACACCATATATTTT
clone_size: NA; v_call: TRBV5-1; j_call: TRBJ1-1; d_call: NA; cdr3_aa: CASSLGVDSTMNTEAFF; cdr3_nt: TGTGCCAGCAGCTTGGGGGTAGACTCAACAATGAACACTGAAGCTTTCTTT
clone_size: NA; v_call: TRBV4-2; j_call: TRBJ2-5; d_call: TRBD2; cdr3_aa: CASSPGLVEETQYF; cdr3_nt: TGTGCCAGCAGCCCGGGACTAGTTGAGGAGACCCAGTACTTC
clone_size: NA; v_call: TRBV4-3; j_call: TRBJ2-1; d_call: TRBD2; cdr3_aa: CASSPTLLAGGTSYNEQFF; cdr3_nt: TGCGCCAGCAGTCCCACGCTACTAGCGGGCGGCACCTCCTACAATGAGCAGTTCTTC
clone_size: NA; v_call: TRBV6-6; j_call: TRBJ2-2; d_call: NA; cdr3_aa: CASSYLAGNTGELFF; cdr3_nt: TGTGCCAGCAGTTACCTCGCCGGGAACACCGGGGAGCTGTTTTTT
clone_size: NA; v_call: TRBV28; j_call: TRBJ1-1; d_call: TRBD1; cdr3_aa: CASGLIGTGGLGTEAFF; cdr3_nt: TGTGCCAGCGGACTTATAGGGACAGGGGGCCTGGGGACTGAAGCTTTCTTT
clone_size: NA; v_call: TRBV9; j_call: TRBJ1-3; d_call: TRBD1; cdr3_aa: CASSPGTGDGNTIYF; cdr3_nt: TGTGCCAGCAGCCCTGGGACAGGGGATGGAAACACCATATATTTT
clone_size: NA; v_call: TRBV7-9; j_call: TRBJ1-2; d_call: TRBD1; cdr3_aa: CASSQRGDSQGYTF; cdr3_nt: TGTGCCAGCAGCCAGAGGGGGGACAGCCAGGGCTACACCTTC
clone_size: NA; v_call: TRBV27; j_call: TRBJ1-4; d_call: NA; cdr3_aa: CASMRQAPNEKLFF; cdr3_nt: TGTGCCAGCATGAGACAGGCTCCTAATGAAAAACTGTTTTTT
clone_size: NA; v_call: TRBV5-1; j_call: TRBJ2-1; d_call: TRBD2; cdr3_aa: CASSPTGTKYNEQFF; cdr3_nt: TGTGCCAGCAGCCCGACCGGGACTAAATACAATGAGCAGTTCTTC
clone_size: NA; v_call: TRBV7-2; j_call: TRBJ2-7; d_call: NA; cdr3_aa: CASSFPGVYEQYF; cdr3_nt: TGTGCCAGCAGCTTCCCAGGGGTTTACGAGCAGTACTTC
clone_size: NA; v_call: TRBV6-2/TRBV6-3; j_call: TRBJ1-2; d_call: TRBD1; cdr3_aa: CASSYVGQNYGYTF; cdr3_nt: TGTGCCAGCAGTTACGTGGGACAGAACTATGGCTACACCTTC
clone_size: NA; v_call: TRBV11-2; j_call: TRBJ1-2; d_call: NA; cdr3_aa: CASSLATGRGGYTF; cdr3_nt: TGTGCCAGCAGCTTAGCCACAGGGAGGGGTGGCTACACCTTC
clone_size: NA; v_call: TRBV18; j_call: TRBJ2-7; d_call: NA; cdr3_aa: CASSQSPSYEQYF; cdr3_nt: TGTGCCAGCTCACAAAGTCCGAGCTACGAGCAGTACTTC
clone_size: NA; v_call: TRBV19; j_call: TRBJ1-1; d_call: NA; cdr3_aa: CASSIGPGETEAFF; cdr3_nt: TGTGCCAGTAGTATAGGACCAGGGGAGACTGAAGCTTTCTTT
clone_size: NA; v_call: TRBV21-1; j_call: TRBJ2-1; d_call: NA; cdr3_aa: CASSKGLRDEQFF; cdr3_nt: TGTGCCAGCAGCAAAGGGTTGCGGGATGAGCAGTTCTTC
clone_size: NA; v_call: TRBV4-3; j_call: TRBJ1-2; d_call: NA; cdr3_aa: CASSHKTGTNYGYTF; cdr3_nt: TGCGCCAGCAGCCACAAGACAGGAACTAACTATGGCTACACCTTC